Below are 30 T cell receptor beta chains sequenced from a single sample in a study of T-cell reconstitution after alpha-beta-depleted transplantation in children. Using unique molecular identifiers, the investigators prepared the TCRbeta library. Each CDR3 protein is one row after TCRdb ran MiXCR on the PCR reads. Altogether 420,000 or so distinct CDR3 sequences are present, approximately 10% being singletons, with the ten largest covering nearly 5.5%. The starting material was PBMCs from the stem cell graft donor, obtained from the stem cell graft. Every receptor here comes from a human donor who donated a stem cell graft to a child with acute myeloid leukemia.

This clonotype was seen a few times. The rearrangement uses TRBV5-5 and TRBJ2-1, with D perhaps matching TRBD2 (6 bases). The length of the CDR3 is 16 residues. Trimming removed 0 bases at V and 4 bases at J, with 14 bases between. Germline lookup yields CDR1 SGHKS and CDR2 YYEKEE (reference sequence). The CDR3 loop is CASSLDRSGLYNEQFF. In DNA, the CDR3 is TGTGCCAGCAGCTTGGACAGGAGCGGGCTATACAATGAGCAGTTCTTC.

This clonotype appeared many times. The gene calls are TRBV29-1 and TRBJ2-5; D ambiguous. The germline V gene has CDR1 SQVTM and CDR2 ANQGSEA. This CDR3 is 12 amino acids long. Trimming shortened V by 4 bases and J by 2 bases, and 8 bases separated the two germline ends. The CDR3: CSVGGRQETQYF. CDR3 DNA sequence: TGCAGCGTTGGTGGACGACAAGAGACCCAGTACTTC.

This clonotype was seen at least ten times. The chain joins TRBV11-2 to TRBJ2-3; TRBD2 is a possible D gene (5 bases). Germline CDR1 is SGHAT and CDR2 is FQNNGV. CDR3 length: 13 residues. Trimming removed 5 bases at V and 5 bases at J, with 11 bases between. This CDR3 reads CASSIDREDTQYF. The DNA for the CDR3 is TGTGCCAGCAGCATTGATCGGGAAGATACGCAGTATTTT.

This sequence joins TRBV6-5 and TRBJ2-7, with TRBD1 as a possible D gene (6 bases). Germline assignment: CDR1 MNHEY and CDR2 SVGAGI. The CDR3 runs 13 residues. The V end was cut by 5 bases, the J end by 1 base, with 9 bases between. Written as DNA, the CDR3 is TGTGCCAGCAGTAACAGGGAATCCTACGAGCAGTACGTC. This encodes CASSNRESYEQYV.

This clonotype came up many times. The rearrangement uses TRBV20-1 and TRBJ2-7; D gene uncertain. The germline gives CDR1 DFQATT, CDR2 SNEGSKA (reference sequence). The CDR3 covers 11 residues. The V end was cut by 2 bases, the J end by 3 bases, with 5 bases between. The CDR3, as DNA: TGCAGTGCTAGACTGGACTACGAGCAGTACTTC. Translating gives CSARLDYEQYF.

This clonotype was counted only a few times. The gene calls are TRBV12-3 or TRBV12-4 and TRBJ2-2; TRBD2 matches at 9 bases. The junction had 10 bases not matched to a gene; V was cut back by 6 bases and J by 5 bases. The CDR3 length is 16 residues. The CDR3 bases are TGTGCCAGCAGCTATAGCGGGAGTACGGGGACCGGGGAGCTGTTTTTT. Its protein product is CASSYSGSTGTGELFF.

Concerning this clonotype itself: The germline gene is not matched at one end of the junction; a read error may be the cause. The V call is TRBV7-2, the J call TRBJ2-2; D is unresolved. This CDR3 comprises 14 residues. From germline, CDR1 is SGHTA and CDR2 FQGNSA. CDR3 in amino acids: CATSLGQATGELFF. CDR3 coding DNA: TGTGCCACCAGCTTAGGCCAGGCTACCGGGGAGCTGTTTTTT.

This sequence joins TRBV21-1 and TRBJ2-3; TRBD2, the D gene given by the table, was not confirmed from the DNA. TRBV21-1 is a pseudogene segment. This CDR3 has 13 residues. The CDR3 region has the DNA TGTGCCAGCACGGGCGGGGAATCAGATACGCAGTATTTT. As protein: CASTGGESDTQYF.

V is TRBV12-3 or TRBV12-4 and J is TRBJ1-1; D unclear. Trimming left V 0 bases short and J 10 bases short, with 6 bases between. The CDR3 length is 11 residues. The chain's CDR3 is CASSLAPGAFF. The CDR3 DNA sequence: TGTGCCAGCAGTTTAGCGCCGGGAGCTTTCTTT.

This clonotype occurred many times. The chain joins TRBV12-3 or TRBV12-4 to TRBJ2-2; 10 nucleotides line up with TRBD2. The CDR3 loop spans 15 amino acids. V gave up 6 bases and J gave up 2 bases; unmatched junction bases: 3. The CDR3 is CASSPSGRNTGELFF. In DNA form, the CDR3 reads TGTGCCAGCAGCCCTAGCGGGAGAAACACCGGGGAGCTGTTTTTT.

The rearrangement links TRBV7-9 to TRBJ2-2; D is ambiguous. CDR3 size: 14 residues. In germline, CDR1 is SEHNR, CDR2 FQNEAQ (reference sequence). V lost 4 bases, J lost 6 bases, and 12 bases lay in between. The CDR3 sequence: CASSSQPRAGELFF. DNA of the CDR3: TGTGCCAGCAGCTCGCAACCTAGGGCCGGGGAGCTGTTTTTT. Full variable domain (rest looked up from reference TRBV7-9 and TRBJ2-2): DTGVSQNPRHKITKRGQNVTFRCDPISEHNRLYWYRQTLGQGPEFLTYFQNEAQLEKSRLLSDRFSAERPKGSFSTLEIQRTEQGDSAMYLCASSSQPRAGELFFGEGSRLTVL.

The chain combines TRBV27 with TRBJ2-3; TRBD2 agrees at 11 bases. Germline CDR1 and CDR2: MNHEY and SMNVEV (reference sequence). This CDR3 contains 16 residues. With 5 bases clipped from V and 3 bases from J, the junction kept 7 bases outside the gene matches. The CDR3 bases are TGTGCCAGCAGTCCAGTAGCGGGAGGGCCAACAGATACGCAGTATTTT. Amino acids: CASSPVAGGPTDTQYF.

This chain links TRBV5-1 with TRBJ2-5, with D possibly matching TRBD1 (5 bases). From germline, CDR1 is SGHRS and CDR2 YFSETQ. The CDR3 length is 16 residues. Trimming shortened V by 0 bases and J by 4 bases, and 16 bases separated the two germline ends. In DNA, the CDR3 is TGCGCCAGCAGCTTGGCCTCCGGCAGGGCACCAGAGACCCAGTACTTC. This encodes CASSLASGRAPETQYF.

This chain connects TRBV12-3 or TRBV12-4 to TRBJ2-1; the D gene is possibly TRBD2 (5 bases). Deletions cut 4 bases from V and 4 bases from J, with 11 bases between. There are 14 residues in the CDR3. Here the CDR3 reads CASSYGSGYNEQFF. The DNA of the CDR3 is TGTGCCAGCAGTTACGGATCGGGGTACAATGAGCAGTTCTTC.

This clonotype appeared many times. The CDR3 nucleotides are TGCAGCGTTAATAAAGGACAGGGTGGAGAGACCCAGTACTTC. It codes for CSVNKGQGGETQYF. This sequence joins TRBV29-1 and TRBJ2-5; the match to TRBD1 covers 8 bases. The J segment lost 4 bases and the V segment lost 5 bases, leaving 9 bases of the junction unmatched. CDR1 is SQVTM and CDR2 is ANQGSEA in the germline V gene. The CDR3 is 14 amino acids. Based on the CDR3 plus reference TRBV29-1 and TRBJ2-5, the full variable domain is SAVISQKPSRDICQRGTSLTIQCQVDSQVTMMFWYRQQPGQSLTLIATANQGSEATYESGFVIDKFPISRPNLTFSTLTVSNMSPEDSSIYLCSVNKGQGGETQYFGPGTRLLVL.

This clonotype has just a few counts. The genes are TRBV12-3 or TRBV12-4 and TRBJ1-2; 7 bases are shared with TRBD1. The CDR3 extends over 13 amino acids. The junction had 4 bases not matched to a gene; V was cut back by 2 bases and J by 7 bases. CDR3 region: CASSLKGAAGYTF. The CDR3 nucleotides read TGTGCCAGCAGTTTAAAGGGGGCGGCTGGCTACACCTTC.

The chain carries TRBV11-2 and TRBJ2-1, with no clear D. The V and J ends lost 3 bases and 10 bases respectively, with 13 bases between them. Germline CDR1 and CDR2: SGHAT and FQNNGV. CDR3 length: 13 amino acids. CDR3 in DNA: TGTGCCAGCAGCTTCCGATCCGACCCGGAGCAGTTCTTC. This sequence encodes CASSFRSDPEQFF.

The J gene is TRBJ1-1, the V gene TRBV20-1, with D unresolved. The V and J ends lost 7 bases and 5 bases respectively, with 11 bases between them. The germline V gene has CDR1 DFQATT and CDR2 SNEGSKA (reference sequence). CDR3 length equals 11 residues. Here the CDR3 DNA reads TGCAGTGTTGCCCGATCAACTGAAGCTTTCTTT. It yields the protein CSVARSTEAFF.

The V gene is TRBV12-3 or TRBV12-4, the J gene TRBJ2-7, with 8 bases identical to TRBD1. The CDR3 covers 15 residues. V gave up 3 bases and J gave up 4 bases; unmatched junction bases: 8. CDR3 sequence reads: CASSFGTGGGYEQYF. The CDR3 bases are TGTGCCAGCAGTTTTGGTACAGGGGGTGGATACGAGCAGTACTTC.

The chain is built from TRBV7-2 and TRBJ1-3; D uncertain. V was clipped by 5 bases and J by 0 bases, with 8 bases between them. Germline V gives CDR1 SGHTA, CDR2 FQGNSA. The CDR3 extends over 14 amino acids. CDR3 in amino acids: CASSSPNSGNTIYF. The DNA of the CDR3 is TGTGCCAGCAGCAGCCCTAACTCTGGAAACACCATATATTTT.

This clonotype was observed a handful of times. The chain recombines TRBV21-1 with TRBJ2-1; the table's D call TRBD1 went unverified against the DNA. TRBV21-1 is classified as a pseudogene. The CDR3 has 14 residues. DNA of the CDR3: TGTGCCAGCAGTTGGGCAGGGGACTGCAATGAGCAGTTCTTC. Translating gives CASSWAGDCNEQFF.

This clonotype occurred a few times. V gene TRBV7-8 combines with J gene TRBJ1-4, with D possibly TRBD1 on 6 matching bases. CDR1 and CDR2 from the germline V gene are SGHVS and FQNEAQ. Trimming took off 0 bases at V and 8 bases at J, with 10 bases between the two ends. The length of the CDR3 is 14 residues. Here the CDR3 reads CASSLAQGREKLFF. CDR3 nucleotides: TGTGCCAGCAGCTTAGCTCAGGGGAGGGAAAAACTGTTTTTT.

The rearrangement joins TRBV12-3 or TRBV12-4 to TRBJ1-5, with 7 bases identical to TRBD1. The CDR3 sequence is 15 residues long. Germline trimming cut 1 base from V and 9 bases from J; bases unmatched to any gene: 9. The CDR3 DNA reads as TGTGCCAGCAGTTTAGGGACAGGAGCTCTTGGGCCCCAGCATTTT. Translated, it gives CASSLGTGALGPQHF.

The genes are TRBV6-6 and TRBJ2-7, with unresolved D. Germline V gene sequence: CDR1 MNHNY, CDR2 SVGAGI (reference sequence). Trimming removed 7 bases at V and 6 bases at J, with 13 bases between. CDR3 length: 12 residues. The CDR3 is CASTNFDTEQYV. The CDR3 coding sequence is TGTGCCAGCACCAATTTCGATACCGAGCAGTACGTC.

The chain employs TRBV4-3 and TRBJ2-7, with 11 bases aligning to TRBD1. Per the germline V gene, CDR1 is LGHNA and CDR2 is YSLEER. The CDR3 totals 16 residues. The V segment lost 1 base and the J segment 0 bases; nucleotides outside the gene matches: 2. CDR3 amino acids: CASSQGGQGGSYEQYF. The CDR3 nucleotides are TGCGCCAGCAGCCAAGGGGGACAGGGGGGCTCCTACGAGCAGTACTTC.

This clonotype was observed a few times. This chain uses TRBV20-1 with TRBJ2-2; D is possibly TRBD2 (6 bases). V was pared by 5 bases and J by 2 bases, with 12 bases between. Germline CDR1 DFQATT, CDR2 SNEGSKA (reference sequence). The CDR3 is 14 amino acids. CDR3 loop: CSAWTTRNTGELFF. As DNA, the CDR3 is TGCAGTGCTTGGACTACCCGAAACACCGGGGAGCTGTTTTTT.

The chain joins TRBV5-8 to TRBJ1-2; 10 positions agree with TRBD1. The germline CDR1 and CDR2 sequences are SGHTS and YDEGEE. Trimming at V came to 2 bases and at J to 2 bases, leaving 3 bases not matched to a gene. This CDR3 spans 15 amino acids. CDR3 amino acids: CASSLKGQGNYGYTF. CDR3 DNA: TGTGCCAGCAGCTTAAAGGGACAGGGGAACTATGGCTACACCTTC.

In this sample, this clonotype turned up many times. The chain joins TRBV20-1 to TRBJ2-3; TRBD1 matches 7 bases. This CDR3 comprises 12 residues. Looked up from germline, CDR1 is DFQATT and CDR2 is SNEGSKA (reference sequence). V shed 6 bases and J 4 bases; nucleotides not matched to a gene: 4. CDR3 DNA: TGCAGTGCAATTCAGGGGGCAGATACGCAGTATTTT. Residues: CSAIQGADTQYF.

This clonotype was seen repeatedly, ten times or more. This rearrangement joins TRBV27 to TRBJ2-1; no firm D call. Trimming took off 6 bases at V and 4 bases at J, with 10 bases between the two ends. Germline V gene lookup returns CDR1 MNHEY and CDR2 SMNVEV (reference sequence). This CDR3 contains 13 residues. CDR3 residues: CASRNLGYNEQFF. CDR3 coding DNA: TGTGCCAGCAGAAATCTGGGATACAATGAGCAGTTCTTC.

The rearrangement links TRBV3-1 to TRBJ2-7; D is unclear. The CDR3 runs to 13 residues. Germline V CDR1 and CDR2: LGHDT, YNNKEL (reference sequence). V dropped 0 bases and J dropped 7 bases, with 10 bases sitting between them. Here the CDR3 DNA reads TGTGCCAGCAGCCAAGAATCACTAAGGGAGCAGTACTTC. This codes for CASSQESLREQYF.